The 14 T cell receptor beta chains below all came from one sample that was sequenced in a study of blood T cell repertoires in COVID-19. Clones were read by immunoSEQ multiplex PCR, and TCRdb kept only the in-frame ones, dropping some. The sample has approximately 210,000 clones, 89% seen once. Material: PBMCs or T cells enriched from blood (not recorded which). Receptors were obtained from a young woman who had recovered from COVID-19.

The rearrangement links TRBV2 to TRBJ2-5; 7 bases fit TRBD1. The CDR3 runs 14 residues. Trimming removed 5 bases from V and 5 bases from J; junction bases left unmatched: 8. CDR1 is SNHLY, CDR2 FYNNEI, per germline. The CDR3: CASSWDSRVETQYF. The CDR3 DNA sequence: TGTGCCAGCAGTTGGGACAGTCGCGTTGAGACCCAGTACTTC.

The chain combines TRBV27 with TRBJ1-4, with D perhaps TRBD1 (5 bases). With 6 bases removed from V and 5 bases from J, the gap between germline ends came to 13 bases. CDR3 size: 14 residues. Germline lookup yields CDR1 MNHEY and CDR2 SMNVEV (reference sequence). CDR3 sequence (DNA): TGTGCCAGCAGACCCCAGGGAGGGAATGAAAAACTGTTTTTT. Protein sequence: CASRPQGGNEKLFF.

The V gene is TRBV29-1, the J gene TRBJ2-2; D is ambiguous. Trimming stripped 5 bases from V and 0 bases from J, with 10 bases between. Germline assignment: CDR1 SQVTM and CDR2 ANQGSEA. This CDR3 is 14 amino acids long. CDR3 residues: CSVMTHANTGELFF. The CDR3 region has the DNA TGCAGCGTTATGACACACGCGAACACCGGGGAGCTGTTTTTT.

This sequence joins TRBV7-3 and TRBJ1-6; no firm D call. V lost 5 bases and J lost 9, with 11 bases in between. The length of the CDR3 is 13 residues. Germline V CDR1 and CDR2: SGHTA, FQGTGA. CDR3 bases: TGTGCCAGCAGCACATCCCCAGGTTCACCCCTCCACTTT. Translated: CASSTSPGSPLHF. The whole variable domain, filled in from reference TRBV7-3 and TRBJ1-6, reads GAGVSQTPSNKVTEKGKYVELRCDPISGHTALYWYRQSLGQGPEFLIYFQGTGAADDSGLPNDRFFAVRPEGSVSTLKIQRTERGDSAVYLCASSTSPGSPLHFGNGTRLTVT.

The chain couples TRBV9 to TRBJ2-3, with 11 bases matching TRBD2. Germline CDR1 reads SGDLS; CDR2 reads YYNGEE. V lost 4 bases, J lost 4 bases, and 14 bases stayed unmatched. The CDR3 runs 18 residues. The CDR3, as DNA: TGTGCCAGCAGCACTCCTAGACCGACTAGCGGGGCAGCAGATACGCAGTATTTT. Protein sequence: CASSTPRPTSGAADTQYF.

This chain joins TRBV9 and TRBJ2-3; TRBD2 matches 9 bases. Germline V gene lookup returns CDR1 SGDLS and CDR2 YYNGEE. The CDR3 runs to 17 residues. Unmatched junction bases numbered 13, after V lost 4 bases and J lost 4 bases. The CDR3 sequence is CASSSRVTSGGSDTQYF. For the CDR3, the DNA is TGTGCCAGCAGCTCTAGGGTGACTAGCGGAGGTTCAGATACGCAGTATTTT.

The rearrangement links TRBV29-1 to TRBJ1-6; D is uncertain. The CDR3 covers 14 residues. CDR1 and CDR2 from the germline V gene are SQVTM and ANQGSEA. V was clipped by 0 bases and J by 6 bases, with 9 bases between them. CDR3 loop: CSVEDGLSNSPLHF. The CDR3 DNA follows: TGCAGCGTTGAAGACGGTTTAAGTAATTCACCCCTCCACTTT.

This clone appeared a single time. The rearrangement links TRBV7-2 to TRBJ2-5, with TRBD1 matching over 9 bases. J gave up 0 bases and V 1 base, and 6 bases lay outside the gene matches. This CDR3 has 17 amino acids. Germline V gives CDR1 SGHTA, CDR2 FQGNSA. The CDR3 DNA is TGTGCCAGCAGCTTAGGGGACAGGGAGGATTACCAAGAGACCCAGTACTTC. Protein sequence: CASSLGDREDYQETQYF.

The chain combines TRBV2 with TRBJ2-1; D is possibly TRBD1 (7 bases). CDR1 SNHLY and CDR2 FYNNEI come from the germline V gene. Trimming pared 8 bases from V and 4 bases from J, leaving 12 bases between. The CDR3 runs to 13 residues. CDR3 sequence: CASLTGRYNEQFF. In DNA form, the CDR3 reads TGTGCCAGCTTGACAGGGAGGTACAATGAGCAGTTCTTC.

The chain is built from TRBV5-1 and TRBJ2-7; 12 bases align to TRBD1. The CDR3 has 14 amino acids. Looked up from germline, CDR1 is SGHRS and CDR2 is YFSETQ. Losses at the gene ends were 5 bases for V and 0 bases for J; bases not matched to a gene: 0. CDR3 protein: CASRGQGASYEQYF. CDR3 nucleotides: TGCGCCAGCAGGGGACAGGGGGCCTCCTACGAGCAGTACTTC. Full variable domain (outside the CDR3, taken from reference TRBV5-1 and TRBJ2-7): KAGVTQTPRYLIKTRGQQVTLSCSPISGHRSVSWYQQTPGQGLQFLFEYFSETQRNKGNFPGRFSGRQFSNSRSEMNVSTLELGDSALYLCASRGQGASYEQYFGPGTRLTVT.

V is TRBV5-1 and J is TRBJ1-4, with TRBD1 matching 11 bases. Germline values: CDR1 SGHRS, CDR2 YFSETQ. This CDR3 contains 16 residues. J gave up 4 bases and V 0 bases, and 2 bases lay outside the gene matches. CDR3 sequence (DNA): TGCGCCAGCAGCTTGGCCGGGACAGGGGGTAATGAAAAACTGTTTTTT. Protein: CASSLAGTGGNEKLFF.

The V gene is TRBV6-5, the J gene TRBJ1-2, with 8 bases lining up with TRBD1. The CDR3 extends over 14 amino acids. V gave up 7 bases and J gave up 8 bases; unmatched junction bases: 12. Germline V gene sequence: CDR1 MNHEY, CDR2 SVGAGI. In nucleotides, the CDR3 is TGTGCCAGCAAGACAGGGGAGTGGCAGGGGGGCTACACCTTC. The encoded protein is CASKTGEWQGGYTF.

V is TRBV9 and J is TRBJ2-3; D is unresolved. Germline V gene lookup returns CDR1 SGDLS and CDR2 YYNGEE. The CDR3 consists of 13 residues. The germline V and J ends were trimmed by 3 bases and 1 base, with 6 bases remaining between them. CDR3 nucleotides: TGTGCCAGCAGCGGAGGAGGCACAGATACGCAGTATTTT. It is translated as CASSGGGTDTQYF.

The chain carries TRBV24-1 and TRBJ1-4; TRBD1 matches 8 bases. The CDR3 is 16 amino acids. Germline V lookup: CDR1 KGHDR, CDR2 SFDVKD. V trimming: 5 bases; J trimming: 5 bases; junction bases outside the gene matches: 9. The DNA of the CDR3 is TGTGCCACCAGTGGACGAGACAGGGGAAACAATGAAAAACTGTTTTTT. This encodes CATSGRDRGNNEKLFF.